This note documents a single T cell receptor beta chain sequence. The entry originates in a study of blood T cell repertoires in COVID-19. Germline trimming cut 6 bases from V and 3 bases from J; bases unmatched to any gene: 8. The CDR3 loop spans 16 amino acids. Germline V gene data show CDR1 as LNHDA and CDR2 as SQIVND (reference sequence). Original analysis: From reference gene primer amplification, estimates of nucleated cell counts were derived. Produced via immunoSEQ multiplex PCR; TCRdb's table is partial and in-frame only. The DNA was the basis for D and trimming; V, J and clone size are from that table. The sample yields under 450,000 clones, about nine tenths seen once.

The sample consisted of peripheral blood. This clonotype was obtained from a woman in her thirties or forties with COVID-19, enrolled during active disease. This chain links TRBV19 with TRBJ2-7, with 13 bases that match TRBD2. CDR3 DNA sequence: TGTGCCAGTAGCAAGGGACTAGCGGGAAGTAGCTACGAGCAGTACTTC. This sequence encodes CASSKGLAGSSYEQYF.